The subject of this entry is one TCR beta chain. Its antigen is unknown. This CDR3 has 13 residues. The V gene lost 5 bases and the J gene lost 9 bases, with 11 bases spanning the gap. Germline lookup yields CDR1 SGHTA and CDR2 FQGNSA. The sample belongs to a study of T cell responses to AZD1222 COVID-19 vaccine. Study summary: Analyses pooled second doses at about 4 or about 12 weeks.

Sequencing was performed with immunoSEQ multiplex PCR; in TCRdb, only in-frame clones are kept and a portion is missing. The repertoire includes more than 95,000 clones, about nine tenths of them detected once, and 45% sits in the top ten. Study-wide results and caveats: Spike-specific TCR depth and breadth grew after two AZD1222 doses. The donors showed a predominance of white British ancestry and of females, with possible underestimation of clonal diversity. Only six AZD1222 recipients tested seropositive at baseline.

The input for sequencing was peripheral blood, taken on day 0 of AZD1222 vaccination. This chain connects TRBV7-2 to TRBJ1-6, with D tentatively TRBD1 (5 bases). The receptor's source is an adult in good health. CDR3 sequence: CASSAVRGSPLHF. In DNA, the CDR3 is TGTGCCAGCAGCGCCGTAAGGGGTTCACCCCTCCACTTT.